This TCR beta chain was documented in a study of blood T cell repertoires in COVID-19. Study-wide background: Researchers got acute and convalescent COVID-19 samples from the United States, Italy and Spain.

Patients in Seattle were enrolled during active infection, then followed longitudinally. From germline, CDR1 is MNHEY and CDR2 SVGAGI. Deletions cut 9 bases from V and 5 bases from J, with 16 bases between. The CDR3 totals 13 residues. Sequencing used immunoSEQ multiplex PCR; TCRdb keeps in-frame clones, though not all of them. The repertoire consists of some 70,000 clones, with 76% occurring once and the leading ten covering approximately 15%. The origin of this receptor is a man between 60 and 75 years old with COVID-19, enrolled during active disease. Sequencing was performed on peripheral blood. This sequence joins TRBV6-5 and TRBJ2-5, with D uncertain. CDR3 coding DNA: TGTGCCAGTGCAAAAGACACCGAGGAGACCCAGTACTTC. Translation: CASAKDTEETQYF.